The source of this TCR beta chain is a study of cytomegalovirus exposure and HLA in healthy donors. Points from the study as a whole: There were several of the most significant clusters that appeared linked to common viral pathogens in a later analysis. According to a later analysis, donors in an Asian-associated ancestry cluster reportedly had fewer N-insertions than the approximately 670-donor mean.

This CDR3 contains 13 residues. The V end was cut by 1 base, the J end by 9 bases, with 10 bases between. The V gene's germline CDR1 is GTSNPN and CDR2 SVGIG (reference sequence). There are a few counts of this clone. What it binds is not known. All donors participated as healthy donors of bone marrow. In the PCR, 60 Vbeta and 13 Jbeta primers were used. The repertoire was sequenced with immunoSEQ multiplex PCR; TCRdb's copy has only in-frame clones and lacks some. Counted here are roughly 150,000 clones, roughly 77% occurring once; the ten biggest clones make up 1.6%. The sequencing sample was made of PBMCs. This chain links TRBV30 with TRBJ1-6; D is undetermined. The clonotype comes from a woman in her 30s in good health and CMV-seronegative. CDR3 in DNA: TGTGCCTGGAGTGCACGGTCCGGTTCACCCCTCCACTTT. Translating it yields CAWSARSGSPLHF.